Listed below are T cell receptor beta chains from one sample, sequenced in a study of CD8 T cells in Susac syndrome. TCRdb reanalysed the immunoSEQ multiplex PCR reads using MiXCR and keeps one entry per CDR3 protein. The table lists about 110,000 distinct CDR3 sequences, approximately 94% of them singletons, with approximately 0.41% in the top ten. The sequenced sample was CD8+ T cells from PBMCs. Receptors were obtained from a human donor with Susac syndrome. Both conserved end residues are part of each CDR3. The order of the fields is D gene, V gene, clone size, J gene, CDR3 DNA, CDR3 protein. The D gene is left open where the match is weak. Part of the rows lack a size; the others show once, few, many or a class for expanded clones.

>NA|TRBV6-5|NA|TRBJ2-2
TGTGCCAGCTCCAGGACTGCCAACACCGGGGAGCTGTTTTTT
CASSRTANTGELFF
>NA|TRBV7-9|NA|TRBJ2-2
TGTGCCAGCAGCTTCCAATCACCCGGGGAGCTGTTTTTT
CASSFQSPGELFF
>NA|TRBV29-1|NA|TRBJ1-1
TGCAGCGTCGCACAGGCAATGAACACTGAAGCTTTCTTT
CSVAQAMNTEAFF
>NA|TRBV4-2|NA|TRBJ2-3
TGTGCCAGCAGCCAGATGGCGACCTCAGGTCCGCAGTATTTT
CASSQMATSGPQYF
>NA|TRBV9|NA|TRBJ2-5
TGTGCCAGCAGCGTAGGAGGTGCCGGTGGCGCCGAAGAGACCCAGTACTTC
CASSVGGAGGAEETQYF
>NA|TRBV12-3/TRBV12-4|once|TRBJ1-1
TGTGCCAGCAGTTGGAAGACGAACACTGAAGCTTTCTTT
CASSWKTNTEAFF
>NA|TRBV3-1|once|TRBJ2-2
TGTGCCAGCAGCCATCCGCCGGACCGGGGAGTTACCGGGGAGCTGTTTTTT
CASSHPPDRGVTGELFF
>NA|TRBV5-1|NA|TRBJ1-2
TGCGCCAGCAGCTCCGGACGGCCCTATGGCTACACCTTC
CASSSGRPYGYTF
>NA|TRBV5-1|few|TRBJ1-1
TGCGCCAGCAGCTTGGGGGGACACTTAGAAGCTTTCTTT
CASSLGGHLEAFF
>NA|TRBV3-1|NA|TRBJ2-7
TGTGCCAGCAGCCAAGAAATGGCCACCTACGAGCAGTACTTC
CASSQEMATYEQYF
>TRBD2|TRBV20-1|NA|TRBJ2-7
TGCAGTGCTAGAGCTATGACTAGCGGTCGACACGAGCAGTACTTC
CSARAMTSGRHEQYF
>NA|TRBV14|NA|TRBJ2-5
TGTGCCAGCAGCCAAGTGACGAAAGAGACCCAGTACTTC
CASSQVTKETQYF
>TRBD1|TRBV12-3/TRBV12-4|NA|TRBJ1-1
TGTGCCAGCACAACACAGGGGGTTGACACTGAAGCTTTCTTT
CASTTQGVDTEAFF
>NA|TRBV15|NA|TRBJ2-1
TGTGCCACCACCTCCCCGGGGAGCTCCTACAATGAGCAGTTCTTC
CATTSPGSSYNEQFF
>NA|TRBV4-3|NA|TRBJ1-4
TGCGCCAGCAGCCAAGATTCCTCGCCGGGACCAGGGGAGGAAAAACTGTTTTTT
CASSQDSSPGPGEEKLFF
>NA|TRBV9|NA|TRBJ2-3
TGTGCCAGCGGCGGACTTTCAGATACGCAGTATTTT
CASGGLSDTQYF
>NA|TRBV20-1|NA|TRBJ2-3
TGCAGTGCTAGAGATTTACAGGGCAGCACAGATACGCAGTATTTT
CSARDLQGSTDTQYF
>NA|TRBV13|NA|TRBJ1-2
TGTGCCAGCAGCATCCCAGGGTTTATACAAGATGGCTACACCTTC
CASSIPGFIQDGYTF
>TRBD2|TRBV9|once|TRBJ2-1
TGTGCCAGCAGCGGACTAGCGGGGGCCCAAGGTAATGAGCAGTTCTTC
CASSGLAGAQGNEQFF
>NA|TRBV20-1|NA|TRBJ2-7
TGCAGTGCTAGAGATCATGGCAGCCTCCTGCACGAGCAGTACTTC
CSARDHGSLLHEQYF
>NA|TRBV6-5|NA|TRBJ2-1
TGTGCCAGCAGTTCTGGGGGGTCCTACAATGAGCAGTTCTTC
CASSSGGSYNEQFF
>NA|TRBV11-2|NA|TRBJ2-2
TGTGCCAGCAGCGTGTGGGGACTCGATAAGAACACCGGGGAGCTGTTTTTT
CASSVWGLDKNTGELFF
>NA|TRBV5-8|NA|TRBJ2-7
TGTGCCAGCAGCTTGGTCGGGGGCTACGAGCAGTACTTC
CASSLVGGYEQYF
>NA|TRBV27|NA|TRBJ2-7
TGTGCCAGCAGTTTGGGGTATCCGGGAACACCCTCCTACGAGCAGTACTTC
CASSLGYPGTPSYEQYF
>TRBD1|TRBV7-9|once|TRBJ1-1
TGTGCCAGCACATCCCCAATCCCCCTGACAGGGGATGAAGCTTTCTTT
CASTSPIPLTGDEAFF
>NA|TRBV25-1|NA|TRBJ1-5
TGTGCCAGCAGCTCGTCCGTTAATCAGCCCCAGCATTTT
CASSSSVNQPQHF
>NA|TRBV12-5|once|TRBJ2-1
TGTGCTAGTTCCAGGGGAAGCAATGAGCAGTTCTTC
CASSRGSNEQFF
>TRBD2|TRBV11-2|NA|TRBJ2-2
TGTGCCAGCAGCTTAGTCCAACTAGCGGGGGGCACCGGGGAGCTGTTTTTT
CASSLVQLAGGTGELFF
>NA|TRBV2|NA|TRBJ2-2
TGTGCCAGCAGTGAAGGACTCACCGGGGAGCTGTTTTTT
CASSEGLTGELFF
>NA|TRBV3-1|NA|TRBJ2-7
TGTGCCAGCAGCCAAGATGGGGGGTTCTTACGTGAGCAGTACTTC
CASSQDGGFLREQYF
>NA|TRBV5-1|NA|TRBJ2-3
TGCGCCAGCAGCTTGGTTCTCGGCACAGATACGCAGTATTTT
CASSLVLGTDTQYF
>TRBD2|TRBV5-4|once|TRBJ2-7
TGTGCCAGCAGCCTAGCGGGCCGCTCCTACGAGCAGTACTTC
CASSLAGRSYEQYF
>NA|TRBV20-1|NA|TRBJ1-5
TGCAGTGCCAGGGCCGATAGCAATCAGCCCCAGCATTTT
CSARADSNQPQHF
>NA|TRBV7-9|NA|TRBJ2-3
TGTGCCAGCAGCGGTATCATACGGGATACGCAGTATTTT
CASSGIIRDTQYF
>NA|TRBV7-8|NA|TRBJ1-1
TGTGCCAGCAGCCCCCGACCGGGGGAGAACACTGAAGCTTTCTTT
CASSPRPGENTEAFF
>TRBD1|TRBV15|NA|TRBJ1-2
TGTGCCACCAGCATTGACAGGGGAGATGGCTACACCTTC
CATSIDRGDGYTF
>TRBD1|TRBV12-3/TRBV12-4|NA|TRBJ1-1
TGTGCCAGCACCTCTAGGGGGCCGGAAGCTTTCTTT
CASTSRGPEAFF
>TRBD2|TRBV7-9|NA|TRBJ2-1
TGTGCCAGCAGCCTTGAGCGGGGGCCCTACAATGAGCAGTTCTTC
CASSLERGPYNEQFF
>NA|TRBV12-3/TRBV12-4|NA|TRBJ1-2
TGTGCCAGCAGAAACCCGGACAGCCACTATGGCTACACCTTC
CASRNPDSHYGYTF
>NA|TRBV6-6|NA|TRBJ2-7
TGTGCCAGCAGCCCAACCCAAGACGGGATGAACGAGCAGTACTTC
CASSPTQDGMNEQYF
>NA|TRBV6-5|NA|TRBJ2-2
TGTGCCAGCAGTTATACGTCGGCCGGGGAGCTGTTTTTT
CASSYTSAGELFF
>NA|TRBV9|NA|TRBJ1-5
TGTGCCAGCAGCGTAGAGGGGCTGGCGAATCAGCCCCAGCATTTT
CASSVEGLANQPQHF
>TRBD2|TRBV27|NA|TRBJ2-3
TGTGTATGCGGGGGGCTCCCAGATACGCAGTATTTT
CVCGGLPDTQYF